Shown below are 27 T cell receptor beta chains from a single sample sequenced in a study of blood T cell repertoires in COVID-19. Clones were read by immunoSEQ multiplex PCR, and TCRdb kept only the in-frame ones, dropping some. The profile shows almost 95,000 clones, approximately 70% of them singletons. The sequencing input was peripheral blood. Receptors originate from an older woman in a cohort sampled during active or convalescent COVID-19.

V is TRBV19 and J is TRBJ2-7; TRBD1 aligns across 8 bases. V lost 5 bases to trimming and J lost 4 bases; unmatched junction nucleotides: 7. CDR3 length equals 14 residues. The germline CDR1 and CDR2 sequences are LNHDA and SQIVND (reference sequence). CDR3 sequence: CASSGQGILYEQYF. The DNA for the CDR3 is TGTGCCAGTAGTGGACAGGGAATTTTATACGAGCAGTACTTC.

The chain couples TRBV7-9 to TRBJ1-1, with D hard to call. This CDR3 has 15 residues. Germline CDR1 is SEHNR and CDR2 is FQNEAQ (reference sequence). V was clipped by 5 bases and J by 1 base, with 14 bases between them. CDR3 protein: CASSPILGRNTEAFF. CDR3 nucleotide sequence: TGTGCCAGCAGCCCAATACTGGGCCGGAACACTGAAGCTTTCTTT.

This clone has just a few counts. This chain joins TRBV27 and TRBJ1-5; 9 bases map to TRBD1. The V and J ends lost 8 bases and 2 bases, in that order; junction bases with no gene match: 7. Germline V gene data show CDR1 as MNHEY and CDR2 as SMNVEV (reference sequence). This CDR3 contains 15 residues. The CDR3 region has the DNA TGTGCCAGCGGAGCCTGGGACAGGGGCAATCAGCCCCAGCATTTT. Translated, it gives CASGAWDRGNQPQHF.

The chain carries TRBV7-2 and TRBJ2-3; 8 bases align to TRBD2. V lost 4 bases to trimming and J lost 1 base; unmatched junction nucleotides: 4. Germline V gives CDR1 SGHTA, CDR2 FQGNSA. The length of the CDR3 is 15 residues. The CDR3, as DNA: TGTGCCAGCAGCTCCTCGGGACTAGGCACAGATACGCAGTATTTT. This sequence encodes CASSSSGLGTDTQYF. Complete variable domain (other parts from reference TRBV7-2 and TRBJ2-3): GAGVSQSPSNKVTEKGKDVELRCDPISGHTALYWYRQSLGQGLEFLIYFQGNSAPDKSGLPSDRFSAERTGGSVSTLTIQRTQQEDSAVYLCASSSSGLGTDTQYFGPGTRLTVL.

The genes are TRBV2 and TRBJ2-3; perhaps TRBD2 as D (6 bases). This CDR3 has 20 residues. Per germline, CDR1 SNHLY and CDR2 FYNNEI. The V end was cut by 3 bases, the J end by 2 bases, with 27 bases between. CDR3 region: CASSEPDYPGKSEDTDTQYF. The CDR3 DNA is TGTGCCAGCAGTGAGCCGGACTACCCGGGAAAGAGCGAGGACACAGATACGCAGTATTTT.

The chain combines TRBV5-1 with TRBJ2-5; 11 positions match TRBD2. Germline lookup yields CDR1 SGHRS and CDR2 YFSETQ. CDR3 length: 15 residues. V trimming: 1 base; J trimming: 3 bases; junction bases outside the gene matches: 2. The DNA of the CDR3 is TGCGCCAGCAGCTTGACTAGCGGGAGTAAAGAGACCCAGTACTTC. The encoded protein is CASSLTSGSKETQYF.

The chain joins TRBV27 to TRBJ1-2; no clear D gene. The CDR3 sequence is 16 residues long. Looked up from germline, CDR1 is MNHEY and CDR2 is SMNVEV (reference sequence). V was trimmed by 6 bases and J by 6 bases, leaving 23 bases between them. The CDR3 sequence: CASSLGPGSPIDGYTF. The DNA of the CDR3 is TGTGCCAGCAGCTTAGGGCCAGGTTCGCCTATTGATGGCTACACCTTC.

This chain connects TRBV6-6 to TRBJ2-7, with a weak D call TRBD1 (6 bases). V was trimmed by 7 bases and J by 8 bases, leaving 12 bases between them. The CDR3 extends over 11 amino acids. The germline CDR1 and CDR2 sequences are MNHNY and SVGAGI (reference sequence). CDR3 bases: TGTGCCAGCACCACTGGGGGCCAGCAGTACTTC. Protein: CASTTGGQQYF.

The chain uses TRBV4-1 and TRBJ1-4; 8 bases match TRBD1. J was trimmed by 7 bases and V by 0 bases; bases with no gene match: 7. Per germline, CDR1 MGHRA and CDR2 YSYEKL. This CDR3 contains 16 residues. CDR3 sequence reads: CASSQDRGLGSEKLFF. The CDR3 nucleotides read TGCGCCAGCAGCCAAGACAGGGGGCTCGGTAGTGAAAAACTGTTTTTT.

This clone was observed a few times. This sequence joins TRBV4-2 and TRBJ1-5; TRBD1 matches at 9 bases. V lost 1 base to trimming and J lost 0 bases; unmatched junction nucleotides: 7. Germline values: CDR1 LGHNA, CDR2 YNFKEQ. This CDR3 has 18 amino acids. The CDR3 spells CASSQADRGIYSNQPQHF. The CDR3 DNA sequence: TGTGCCAGCAGCCAAGCCGACAGGGGGATCTATAGCAATCAGCCCCAGCATTTT.

The chain combines TRBV5-5 with TRBJ1-1; D perhaps matches TRBD1 (6 bases). Looked up from germline, CDR1 is SGHKS and CDR2 is YYEKEE (reference sequence). V dropped 1 base and J dropped 4 bases, with 14 bases sitting between them. The CDR3 length is 15 residues. The CDR3, as DNA: TGTGCCAGCAGCTTGTATACCCCAGGGGTCACTGAAGCTTTCTTT. It encodes CASSLYTPGVTEAFF. Supplemented by reference TRBV5-5 and TRBJ1-1, the full variable domain reads DAGVTQSPTHLIKTRGQQVTLRCSPISGHKSVSWYQQVLGQGPQFIFQYYEKEERGRGNFPDRFSARQFPNYSSELNVNALLLGDSALYLCASSLYTPGVTEAFFGQGTRLTVV.

The chain joins TRBV5-6 to TRBJ1-5, with 8 bases lining up with TRBD1. Germline V gene lookup returns CDR1 SGHDT and CDR2 YYEEEE. The V segment lost 4 bases and the J segment 2 bases; nucleotides outside the gene matches: 11. The CDR3 contains 17 residues. CDR3 nucleotides: TGTGCCAGCAGCCTCGGACAGGGTGGGGTCGGCAATCAGCCCCAGCATTTT. Encoded protein: CASSLGQGGVGNQPQHF.

This chain links TRBV19 with TRBJ1-1, with 7 nucleotides matching TRBD1. CDR1 is LNHDA and CDR2 is SQIVND in the germline V gene (reference sequence). V shed 3 bases, J shed 1 base, and the junction held 8 bases outside the gene matches. The CDR3 extends over 16 amino acids. The CDR3 reads CASSISSGQRNTEAFF. The CDR3 DNA follows: TGTGCCAGTAGTATTTCATCGGGACAGAGGAACACTGAAGCTTTCTTT.

J is TRBJ1-2 and V is TRBV5-4; TRBD1 is a possible D gene (6 bases). V lost 7 bases to trimming and J lost 2 bases, with 15 bases between them. Germline V CDR1 and CDR2: SGHNT, YYREEE (reference sequence). This CDR3 has 14 amino acids. The CDR3 nucleotides read TGTGCCAGCCAACGTAGGACAGAAAACTATGGCTACACCTTC. This codes for CASQRRTENYGYTF.

In its sample, this clone was seen a few times. The rearrangement joins TRBV7-6 to TRBJ1-1, with unresolved D. The germline V gene encodes CDR1 SGHVS and CDR2 FNYEAQ. The ends were cut back, 0 bases at V and 1 base at J, with 12 bases in the middle. CDR3 length: 16 amino acids. CDR3 in DNA: TGTGCCAGCAGCTTAGCGCGGGCGGGAGGGAACACTGAAGCTTTCTTT. Translated, it gives CASSLARAGGNTEAFF. The complete variable domain, with remaining parts taken from reference TRBV7-6 and TRBJ1-1, reads GAGVSQSPRYKVTKRGQDVALRCDPISGHVSLYWYRQALGQGPEFLTYFNYEAQQDKSGLPNDRFSAERPEGSISTLTIQRTEQRDSAMYRCASSLARAGGNTEAFFGQGTRLTVV.

V gene TRBV18 combines with J gene TRBJ1-1, with unresolved D. This CDR3 comprises 17 residues. Per germline, CDR1 KGHSH and CDR2 LQKENI. V lost 0 bases to trimming and J lost 0 bases, with 14 bases between them. CDR3 coding DNA: TGTGCCAGCTCACCACCGAACAGTCAGAACATGAACACTGAAGCTTTCTTT. It specifies CASSPPNSQNMNTEAFF.

This clone occurred a few times. The chain employs TRBV5-4 and TRBJ1-1; no reliable D call. The ends were cut back, 2 bases at V and 1 base at J, with 6 bases in the middle. The CDR3 length is 13 residues. Germline V gives CDR1 SGHNT, CDR2 YYREEE (reference sequence). The CDR3 spells CASSFPRNTEAFF. The DNA for the CDR3 is TGTGCCAGCAGCTTTCCCCGGAACACTGAAGCTTTCTTT.

This clone was seen once. CDR3 region: CASSTGTGENQPQHF. In DNA form, the CDR3 reads TGTGCCAGCTCAACCGGGACAGGGGAGAATCAGCCCCAGCATTTT. The chain employs TRBV18 and TRBJ1-5; 10 nucleotides match TRBD1. V shed 5 bases, J shed 4 bases, and the junction held 5 bases outside the gene matches. CDR1 KGHSH and CDR2 LQKENI come from the germline V gene. The CDR3 is 15 residues long.

The chain recombines TRBV30 with TRBJ2-7, with D perhaps TRBD2 (5 bases). Looked up from germline, CDR1 is GTSNPN and CDR2 is SVGIG (reference sequence). The CDR3 runs to 15 residues. The V end lost 1 base, the J end lost 3 bases, and 16 bases lay between the germline ends. CDR3 sequence: CAWSDWVIGDYEQYF. DNA of the CDR3: TGTGCCTGGAGTGACTGGGTTATCGGGGACTACGAGCAGTACTTC.

This clone was observed many times. V gene TRBV19 combines with J gene TRBJ2-7; 9 nucleotides align to TRBD1. Trimming took 4 bases from V and 5 from J; bases not matched to a gene: 9. This CDR3 is built from 15 residues. The V gene's germline CDR1 is LNHDA and CDR2 SQIVND (reference sequence). DNA for the CDR3: TGTGCCAGTAGTAACGGGGACAGGGTATCTAACGAGCAGTACTTC. It encodes CASSNGDRVSNEQYF.

In this sample, this clone turned up a few times. The chain combines TRBV6-2 or TRBV6-3 with TRBJ2-7; 7 nucleotides agree with TRBD2. Germline-derived CDR1 and CDR2 are MNHEY and SVGEGT. The ends lost 6 bases at V and 3 bases at J; junction bases unmatched: 8. The CDR3 runs to 14 residues. CDR3: CASSPGTTDYEQYF. The CDR3 DNA reads TGTGCCAGCAGCCCCGGGACTACAGACTACGAGCAGTACTTC.

The chain employs TRBV20-1 and TRBJ2-7, with 7 bases identical to TRBD1. The CDR3 runs 14 residues. Per the germline V gene, CDR1 is DFQATT and CDR2 is SNEGSKA (reference sequence). V gave up 3 bases and J gave up 4 bases; unmatched junction bases: 9. The CDR3 loop is CSASVRTGTYEQYF. In nucleotides, the CDR3 is TGCAGTGCTAGTGTCAGGACAGGTACTTACGAGCAGTACTTC.

V is TRBV5-4 and J is TRBJ1-2; a weak D match, TRBD1 (6 bases). Germline V CDR1 and CDR2: SGHNT, YYREEE (reference sequence). The length of the CDR3 is 15 residues. The germline V and J ends were trimmed by 4 bases and 4 bases, with 17 bases remaining between them. In nucleotides, the CDR3 is TGTGCCAGCAGCCCACAGGGAGGGGGGGCCTATGGCTACACCTTC. Its translation: CASSPQGGGAYGYTF.

The chain links TRBV18 to TRBJ1-1; TRBD1 matches at 7 bases. Germline values: CDR1 KGHSH, CDR2 LQKENI. The CDR3 contains 13 residues. The V and J ends lost 5 bases and 7 bases, in that order; junction bases with no gene match: 7. The CDR3 region is CASSRERQGEAFF. For the CDR3, the DNA is TGTGCCAGCTCAAGAGAGAGACAGGGTGAAGCTTTCTTT.

This sequence joins TRBV6-6 and TRBJ1-1, with D maybe TRBD1 (6 bases). The V and J ends lost 0 bases and 1 base respectively, with 9 bases between them. This CDR3 comprises 15 residues. Germline CDR1 is MNHNY and CDR2 is SVGAGI (reference sequence). Written as DNA, the CDR3 is TGTGCCAGCAGTTACTCCCAGACAGGGAACACTGAAGCTTTCTTT. Protein product: CASSYSQTGNTEAFF.

The chain combines TRBV7-2 with TRBJ1-5; D gene ambiguous. This CDR3 has 15 amino acids. Germline V gene data show CDR1 as SGHTA and CDR2 as FQGNSA. V lost 1 base and J lost 0, with 7 bases in between. The CDR3 DNA reads TGTGCCAGCAGCTTAGGCGGTTTTAGCAATCAGCCCCAGCATTTT. Protein product: CASSLGGFSNQPQHF.

The chain uses TRBV6-5 and TRBJ2-5; 8 positions match TRBD2. The length of the CDR3 is 15 residues. V was pared by 4 bases and J by 2 bases, with 6 bases of the junction left unmatched. Germline assignment: CDR1 MNHEY and CDR2 SVGAGI. This CDR3 is CASSSGGAVQETQYF. CDR3 sequence (DNA): TGTGCCAGCAGTTCCGGGGGGGCCGTACAAGAGACCCAGTACTTC.